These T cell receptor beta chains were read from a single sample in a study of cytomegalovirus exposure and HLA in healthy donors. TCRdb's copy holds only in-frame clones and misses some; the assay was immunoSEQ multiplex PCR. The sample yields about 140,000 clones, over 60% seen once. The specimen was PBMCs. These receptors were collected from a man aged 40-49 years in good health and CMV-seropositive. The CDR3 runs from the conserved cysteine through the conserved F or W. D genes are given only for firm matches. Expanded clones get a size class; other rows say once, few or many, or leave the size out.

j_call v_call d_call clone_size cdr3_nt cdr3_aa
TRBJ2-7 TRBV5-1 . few TGCGCCAGCAGCCCCCCCGCCTACGAGCAGTACTTC CASSPPAYEQYF
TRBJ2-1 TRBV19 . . TGTGCCAGTAGTATAGATAATTGGGAGAGGGAATCCAATGAGCAGTTCTTC CASSIDNWERESNEQFF
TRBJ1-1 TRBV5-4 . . TGTGCCAGCAAGGAGGGCCACAACACTGAAGCTTTCTTT CASKEGHNTEAFF
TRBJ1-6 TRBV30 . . TGTGCCTGGGACGCAGGGGTAAATTCACCCCTCCACTTT CAWDAGVNSPLHF
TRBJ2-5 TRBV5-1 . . TGCGCCAGCAGCTCAACGAGCGGATTACAAGAGACCCAGTACTTC CASSSTSGLQETQYF
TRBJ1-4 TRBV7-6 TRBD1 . TGTGCCAGCAGCAGGGACAGGGGCCTAACTAATGAAAAACTGTTTTTT CASSRDRGLTNEKLFF
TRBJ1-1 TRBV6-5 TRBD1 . TGTGCCAGCACCTCCCGACAGGGTGGAGAAGCTTTCTTT CASTSRQGGEAFF
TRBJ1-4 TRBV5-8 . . TGTGCCAGCAGCCCATGGACGGGAGAAAAACTGTTTTTT CASSPWTGEKLFF
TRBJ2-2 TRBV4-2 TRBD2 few TGTGCCAGCAGCCAACGGACTAGCGGGAACACCGGGGAGCTGTTTTTT CASSQRTSGNTGELFF
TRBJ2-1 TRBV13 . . TGTGCCAGCGCGGGGGCCGCTAATGAGCAGTTCTTC CASAGAANEQFF
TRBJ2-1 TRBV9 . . TGTGCCAGTTCTAGCGCGGGAATCGCCCCGGAGTTCTTC CASSSAGIAPEFF
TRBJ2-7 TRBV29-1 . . TGCAGCGTGAAGGGCGGGTTCTCTTACGGGCAGTACTTC CSVKGGFSYGQYF
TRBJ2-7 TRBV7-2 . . TGTGCCAGCAGCTTCACGGACTACCGGGAGCAGTACTTC CASSFTDYREQYF
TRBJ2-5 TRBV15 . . TGTGCCACCATGACGAGGTTGGGGCCCCAAGAGACCCAGTACTTC CATMTRLGPQETQYF
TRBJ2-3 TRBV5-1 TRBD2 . TGCGCCAGCAGCACGGGACTAGCGGGAGGAACTAGCACAGATACGCAGTATTTT CASSTGLAGGTSTDTQYF
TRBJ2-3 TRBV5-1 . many TGCGCCAGCAGCCGAGGGCACCGGGACTTAGGCACAGATACGCAGTATTTT CASSRGHRDLGTDTQYF
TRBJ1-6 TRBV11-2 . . TGTGCCAGCAGCCCCACCCTTTCGGGAGCCCGATATAATTCACCCCTCCACTTT CASSPTLSGARYNSPLHF
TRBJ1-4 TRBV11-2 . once TGTGCCAGCAGCTTAGTTGGGGGGTATAGGGAAAAACTGTTTTTT CASSLVGGYREKLFF
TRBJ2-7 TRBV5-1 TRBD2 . TGCGCCAGCAGCTCCCAGACTAGCGGGAGCTACGAGCAGTACTTC CASSSQTSGSYEQYF
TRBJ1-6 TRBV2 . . TGTGCCAGCAGTGGGGAGACGGGGAAAATCAATTCACCCCTCCACTTT CASSGETGKINSPLHF
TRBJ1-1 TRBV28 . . TGTGCCAGCAGTTCCCCCATGGGCTTGAACACTGAAGCTTTCTTT CASSSPMGLNTEAFF
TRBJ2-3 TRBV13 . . TGTGCCAGCAGCTTAGGGAGAACAGATACGCAGTATTTT CASSLGRTDTQYF
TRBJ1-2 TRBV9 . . TGTGCCAGCAGCTCAGTAGGGGCAAACTATGGCTACACCTTC CASSSVGANYGYTF
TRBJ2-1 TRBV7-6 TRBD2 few TGTGCCAGCAGCTTAGAAGCTAGCGGGAGTCGCAATGAGCAGTTCTTC CASSLEASGSRNEQFF
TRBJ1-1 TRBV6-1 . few TGTGCCAGTGCGCCTTTCATGAACACTGAAGCTTTCTTT CASAPFMNTEAFF
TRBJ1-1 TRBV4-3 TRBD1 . TGCGCCAGCAGCCAAGGAATTGGCAGGGGGCTGGCGGTGAACACTGAAGCTTTCTTT CASSQGIGRGLAVNTEAFF
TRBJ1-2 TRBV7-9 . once TGTGCCAGCAGCCCCCGGGGGTCCCGGGGCTACACCTTC CASSPRGSRGYTF
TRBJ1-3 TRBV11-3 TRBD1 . TGTGCCAGCAGTCAACAGGGGAGGTCTGGAAACACCATATATTTT CASSQQGRSGNTIYF
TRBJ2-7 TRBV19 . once TGTGCCAGTAGTAGTAGACAAACTTACGAGCAGTACTTC CASSSRQTYEQYF
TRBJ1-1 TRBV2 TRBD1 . TGTGCCGCCGGGACAGGGTATACTGAAGCTTTCTTT CAAGTGYTEAFF
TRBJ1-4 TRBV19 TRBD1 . TGTGCCAGTAGTCCATACAGGGGAACTAATGAAAAACTGTTTTTT CASSPYRGTNEKLFF
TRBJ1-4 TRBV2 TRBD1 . TGTGCCGGGAAGGGGGCAGTCGGAGAAAAACTGTTTTTT CAGKGAVGEKLFF
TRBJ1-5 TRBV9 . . TGTGCCAGCAGCGACGGGAATAGCAATCAGCCCCAGCATTTT CASSDGNSNQPQHF